One and the same sample provided the 7 T cell receptor beta chains below, sequenced in a study of blood T cell repertoires in COVID-19. Profiled with immunoSEQ multiplex PCR; TCRdb holds only in-frame clones, not every one. The sample lists some 200,000 clones; about 89% were seen once. The source material was peripheral blood. Receptor source: a man in his 70s with acute or convalescent COVID-19.

J is TRBJ2-2 and V is TRBV4-3; 8 bases map to TRBD1. The CDR3 runs to 17 residues. Germline-derived CDR1 and CDR2 are LGHNA and YSLEER. The V segment lost 1 base and the J segment 0 bases; nucleotides outside the gene matches: 4. The CDR3 sequence: CASSQGRGPANTGELFF. For the CDR3, the DNA is TGCGCCAGCAGCCAAGGCAGGGGGCCGGCGAACACCGGGGAGCTGTTTTTT.

The gene calls are TRBV7-8 and TRBJ1-4; D uncertain. The V gene lost 2 bases and the J gene lost 5 bases, with 9 bases spanning the gap. The V gene's germline CDR1 is SGHVS and CDR2 FQNEAQ. The CDR3 spans 14 residues. The chain's CDR3 is CASSLMAGNEKLFF. The CDR3 DNA follows: TGTGCCAGCAGCTTAATGGCCGGGAATGAAAAACTGTTTTTT.

This chain connects TRBV10-3 to TRBJ1-3; the D gene is possibly TRBD1 (5 bases). V was shortened by 10 bases and J by 2 bases, with 15 bases between the two germline ends. The CDR3 is made up of 14 amino acids. Germline V gene sequence: CDR1 ENHRY, CDR2 SYGVKD. CDR3 residues: CATTGGSPGNTIYF. CDR3 DNA: TGTGCCACGACCGGGGGAAGCCCTGGAAACACCATATATTTT.

The chain recombines TRBV10-2 with TRBJ1-1; D perhaps matches TRBD1 (5 bases). CDR3 length: 16 amino acids. V was trimmed by 4 bases and J by 6 bases, leaving 21 bases between them. In germline, CDR1 is WSHSY, CDR2 SAAADI. The chain's CDR3 is CASSVVRGQGMAEAFF. CDR3 coding DNA: TGCGCCAGCAGTGTTGTAAGGGGCCAGGGCATGGCTGAAGCTTTCTTT.

The rearrangement joins TRBV24-1 to TRBJ1-2; maybe TRBD1 (5 bases). V lost 5 bases and J lost 10, with 16 bases in between. The CDR3 spans 13 residues. CDR1 and CDR2 (germline): KGHDR, SFDVKD. CDR3 loop: CATSAPGLENYTF. For the CDR3, the DNA is TGTGCCACCAGTGCCCCGGGACTGGAGAACTACACCTTC.

This clone has only a few counts. This chain uses TRBV5-1 with TRBJ1-4; TRBD1 is a possible D gene (6 bases). V lost 2 bases to trimming and J lost 5 bases, with 19 bases between them. The CDR3 extends over 17 amino acids. Germline V gives CDR1 SGHRS, CDR2 YFSETQ. For the CDR3, the DNA is TGCGCCAGCAGCTTACCTTATGACAGGCCCCTCAATGAAAAACTGTTTTTT. Encoded protein: CASSLPYDRPLNEKLFF.

The V and J genes are TRBV7-3 and TRBJ2-2, with 8 bases that match TRBD1. The germline CDR1 and CDR2 sequences are SGHTA and FQGTGA. Trimming took 0 bases from V and 7 from J; bases not matched to a gene: 13. This CDR3 region has 18 residues. As DNA, the CDR3 is TGTGCCAGCAGCTTAACGTCTCAGGCAGGGGGCGCGATCGGGGAGCTGTTTTTT. Protein: CASSLTSQAGGAIGELFF.